Below, 8 T cell receptor beta chains from the same sample are listed, as sequenced in a study of blood T cell repertoires in COVID-19. Measured with immunoSEQ multiplex PCR; TCRdb has only the in-frame clones, and not every one. The sample contains about 51,000 clones, more than 70% of which appear only once. Sequencing input: peripheral blood. The receptors originated from an elderly man with active COVID-19.

The chain recombines TRBV21-1 with TRBJ2-6; the table assigns TRBD1, which was not confirmed against the DNA. TRBV21-1 is assigned pseudogene status. The length of the CDR3 is 15 residues. The CDR3 sequence is CASSISVSGANVLTF. In DNA, the CDR3 is TGTGCCAGCAGCATCAGTGTCTCTGGGGCCAACGTCCTGACTTTC.

The chain joins TRBV28 to TRBJ1-1; TRBD1 matches 8 bases. This CDR3 spans 16 amino acids. CDR1 is MDHEN, CDR2 SYDVKM, per germline. The J segment lost 0 bases and the V segment lost 5 bases, leaving 8 bases of the junction unmatched. The CDR3 region is CASSPRTGRMNTEAFF. The CDR3 nucleotides read TGTGCCAGCAGTCCGCGGACAGGGAGAATGAACACTGAAGCTTTCTTT.

The chain employs TRBV7-2 and TRBJ2-3; TRBD2 agrees at 10 bases. Trimming at V came to 4 bases and at J to 4 bases, leaving 11 bases not matched to a gene. There are 17 residues in the CDR3. CDR1 is SGHTA, CDR2 FQGNSA, per germline. The CDR3 loop is CASSSRTSGTRPDTQYF. CDR3 DNA: TGTGCCAGCAGCTCCAGAACTAGCGGGACCCGGCCAGATACGCAGTATTTT. Using reference TRBV7-2 and TRBJ2-3 for the parts outside the CDR3, the full variable domain is GAGVSQSPSNKVTEKGKDVELRCDPISGHTALYWYRQSLGQGLEFLIYFQGNSAPDKSGLPSDRFSAERTGGSVSTLTIQRTQQEDSAVYLCASSSRTSGTRPDTQYFGPGTRLTVL.

The chain links TRBV7-2 to TRBJ2-1; 7 nucleotides line up with TRBD2. The CDR3 runs to 13 residues. J was trimmed by 5 bases and V by 4 bases; bases with no gene match: 2. CDR1 SGHTA and CDR2 FQGNSA come from the germline V gene. The CDR3 here is CASSYGTNNEQFF. Here the CDR3 DNA reads TGTGCCAGCAGCTATGGGACTAACAATGAGCAGTTCTTC.

This clone was detected only once. The CDR3, as DNA: TGTGCCAGCAGCCCTCCAATGGTCCAGGGCAACAATGAGCAGTTCTTC. This codes for CASSPPMVQGNNEQFF. The chain is built from TRBV4-2 and TRBJ2-1; weak D call: TRBD1 (5 bases). The CDR3 contains 16 residues. CDR1 and CDR2 (germline): LGHNA, YNFKEQ. V lost 4 bases and J 5 bases, leaving 18 bases between the germline ends.

The rearrangement joins TRBV19 to TRBJ2-7; TRBD1 matches 7 bases. This CDR3 has 14 residues. Trimming cost V 10 bases and J 5 bases; bases outside gene matches: 14. The germline CDR1 and CDR2 sequences are LNHDA and SQIVND (reference sequence). The CDR3, as DNA: TGTGCCACCTCACAGGGGCGCACCGTCAACGAGCAGTACTTC. It encodes CATSQGRTVNEQYF.

The DNA of the CDR3 is TGTGCCACCAGCAGTCACAGGGGGTGGTTGGATGAGCAGTTCTTC. It translates to CATSSHRGWLDEQFF. The chain combines TRBV15 with TRBJ2-1, with 8 bases lining up with TRBD1. Germline V CDR1 and CDR2: LNHNV, YYDKDF (reference sequence). With 3 bases clipped from V and 8 bases from J, the junction kept 9 bases outside the gene matches. This CDR3 spans 15 amino acids.

The chain is built from TRBV27 and TRBJ2-1, with 7 bases matching TRBD2. Germline loops: CDR1 MNHEY, CDR2 SMNVEV (reference sequence). Germline trimming cut 1 base from V and 6 bases from J; bases unmatched to any gene: 15. The CDR3 is 18 residues long. In nucleotides, the CDR3 is TGTGCCAGCAGTTTATGGGGGAGGGCCAGTTTTAGTAGCAATGAGCAGTTCTTC. As protein: CASSLWGRASFSSNEQFF.